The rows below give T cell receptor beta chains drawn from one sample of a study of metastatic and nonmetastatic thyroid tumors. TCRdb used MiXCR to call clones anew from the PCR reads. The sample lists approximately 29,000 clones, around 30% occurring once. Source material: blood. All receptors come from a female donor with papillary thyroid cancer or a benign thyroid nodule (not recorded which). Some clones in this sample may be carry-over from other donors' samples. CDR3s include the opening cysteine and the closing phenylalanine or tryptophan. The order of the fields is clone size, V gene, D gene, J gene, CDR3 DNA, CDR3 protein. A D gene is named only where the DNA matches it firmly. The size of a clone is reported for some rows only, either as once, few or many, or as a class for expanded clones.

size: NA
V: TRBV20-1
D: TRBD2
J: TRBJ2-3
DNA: TGCAGTGCTAGAGGGACTGTACGGCGGGAGTATACTGATACGCAGTATTTT
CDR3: CSARGTVRREYTDTQYF

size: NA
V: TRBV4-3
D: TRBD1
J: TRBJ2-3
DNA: TGCGCCAGCAGCCAAGACCTAGACAGGGGAGTCACAGATACGCAGTATTTT
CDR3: CASSQDLDRGVTDTQYF

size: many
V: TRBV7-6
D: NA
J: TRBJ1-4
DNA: TGTGCCAGCAGCTTAGGGGCCAGGGGTGCAACTAATGAAAAACTGTTTTTT
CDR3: CASSLGARGATNEKLFF

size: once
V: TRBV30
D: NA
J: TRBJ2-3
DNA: TGTGCCTGGAGTGTACAAGGGACTAGCACAGATACGCAGTATTTT
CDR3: CAWSVQGTSTDTQYF

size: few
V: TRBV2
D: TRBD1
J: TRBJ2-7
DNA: TGTGCCACTTCTTCCGGGACAGACGAGCAGTACTTC
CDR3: CATSSGTDEQYF

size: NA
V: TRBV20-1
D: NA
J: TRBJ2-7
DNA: TGCAGTGCTAGACTACAGTCCTACGAGCAGTACTTC
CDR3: CSARLQSYEQYF

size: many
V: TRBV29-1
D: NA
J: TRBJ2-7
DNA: TGCAGCGTTTTCGGGGAGACTAGCTCCTACGAGCAGTACTTC
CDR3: CSVFGETSSYEQYF

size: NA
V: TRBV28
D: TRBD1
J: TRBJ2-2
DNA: TGTGCCAGCAGTTTACCCAGGGGGCGCGGCGGAGAGCTGTTTTTT
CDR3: CASSLPRGRGGELFF

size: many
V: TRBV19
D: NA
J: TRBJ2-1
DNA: TGTGCCACCACGAGGCGACTATTCTACAATGAGCAGTTCTTC
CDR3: CATTRRLFYNEQFF

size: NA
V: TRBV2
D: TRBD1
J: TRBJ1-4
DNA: TGTGCCAGCAACCAACAGGGGATTAATGAAAAACTGTTTTTT
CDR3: CASNQQGINEKLFF

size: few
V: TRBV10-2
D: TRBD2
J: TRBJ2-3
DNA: TGCGCCAGCAGTGAGTCGGGGGGGTCAAGCACAGATACGCAGTATTTT
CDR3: CASSESGGSSTDTQYF

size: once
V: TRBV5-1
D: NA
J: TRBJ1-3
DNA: TGCGCCAGCAGCTTGGGCTCTGGAAACACCATATATTTT
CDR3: CASSLGSGNTIYF

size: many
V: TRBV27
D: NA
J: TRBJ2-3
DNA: TGTGCCAGCAGTTTAGAGGGGACGCGGTCTAGCACAGATACGCAGTATTTT
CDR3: CASSLEGTRSSTDTQYF

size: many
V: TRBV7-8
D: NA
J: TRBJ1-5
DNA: TGTGCCAGCAGCTCTGACATCGATCAGCCCCAGCATTTT
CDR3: CASSSDIDQPQHF

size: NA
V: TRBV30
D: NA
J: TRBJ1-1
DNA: TGTGCCTACGTTCGGGGCCGTACTGAAGCTTTCTTT
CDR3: CAYVRGRTEAFF

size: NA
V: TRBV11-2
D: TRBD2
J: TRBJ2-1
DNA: TGTGCCAGCAGCTTTGGACTAGCGGGAATGAGGAATGAGCAGTTCTTC
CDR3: CASSFGLAGMRNEQFF

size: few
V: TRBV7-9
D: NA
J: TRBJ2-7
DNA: TGTGCCAGCGGATCTTCAAGCGAGCAGTACTTC
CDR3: CASGSSSEQYF

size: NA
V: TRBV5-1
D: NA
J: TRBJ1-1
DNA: TGCGCCAGCAGCTTGGCCGGACGAGTGAACACTGAAGCTTTCTTT
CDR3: CASSLAGRVNTEAFF

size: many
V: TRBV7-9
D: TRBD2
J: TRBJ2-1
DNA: TGTGCCAGCAGCTTACCGGGAGGGCCGGGGAATGAGCAGTTCTTC
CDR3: CASSLPGGPGNEQFF

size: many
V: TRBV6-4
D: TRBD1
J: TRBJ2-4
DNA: TGTGCCAGCAGTGAATTGACAGGGGGCATTCAGTACTTC
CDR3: CASSELTGGIQYF

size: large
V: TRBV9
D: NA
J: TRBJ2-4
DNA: TGTGCCAGCAGCGGGAGCAACGACCACCAGTACTTC
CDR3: CASSGSNDHQYF

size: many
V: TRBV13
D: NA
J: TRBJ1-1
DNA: TGTGCCAGCAGCTTCGGCAAGAACACTGAAGCTTTCTTT
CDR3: CASSFGKNTEAFF

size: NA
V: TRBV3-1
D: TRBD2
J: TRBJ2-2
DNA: TGTGCCAGCAGCCAAAAGAGGGGACTAGTGACCACCGGGGAGCTGTTTTTT
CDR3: CASSQKRGLVTTGELFF

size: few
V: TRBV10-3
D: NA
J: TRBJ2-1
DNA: TGTGCCAGTCACAGGGGAGGGATCTCCTACAATGAGCAGTTCTTC
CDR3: CASHRGGISYNEQFF

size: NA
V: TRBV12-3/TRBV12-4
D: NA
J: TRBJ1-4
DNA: TGTGCCAGTCGACCTACAACTAATGAAAAACTGTTTTTT
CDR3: CASRPTTNEKLFF

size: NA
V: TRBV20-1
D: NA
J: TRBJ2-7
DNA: TGCAGTGCACGCTCGCCCGGGACATCATACTACGAGCAGTACTTC
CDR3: CSARSPGTSYYEQYF

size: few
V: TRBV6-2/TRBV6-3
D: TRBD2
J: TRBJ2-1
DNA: TGTGCCAGCAGTTCCCCCCAGACTAGCACTTACAATGAGCAGTTCTTC
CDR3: CASSSPQTSTYNEQFF

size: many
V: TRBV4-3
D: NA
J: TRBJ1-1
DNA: TGCGCCAGCAGCTCGTACCGTCAGGGGAACATTCCCTCGCCTGAAGCTTTCTTT
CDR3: CASSSYRQGNIPSPEAFF

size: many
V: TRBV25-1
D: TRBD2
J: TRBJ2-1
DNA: TGTGCCAGCAGTGAATATGGGGGGGGCAATGAGCAGTTCTTC
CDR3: CASSEYGGGNEQFF

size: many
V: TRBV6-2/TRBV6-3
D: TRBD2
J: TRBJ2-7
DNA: TGTGCCAGCAGTTATACTAGCGAGAGCTCCTACGAGCAGTACTTC
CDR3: CASSYTSESSYEQYF

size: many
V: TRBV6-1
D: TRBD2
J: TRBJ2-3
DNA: TGTGCCAAGAAGCGGGGGCCCACAGATACGCAGTATTTT
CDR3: CAKKRGPTDTQYF

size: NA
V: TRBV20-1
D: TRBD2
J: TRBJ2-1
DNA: TGCAGTGCTAGAGACCCCTCCAGCGGGGGGTACAATGAGCAGTTCTTC
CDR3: CSARDPSSGGYNEQFF

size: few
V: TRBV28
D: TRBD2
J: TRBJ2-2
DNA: TGTGCCAGTTCCTCCCCTAGCGGGGACACCGGGGAGCTGTTTTTT
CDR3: CASSSPSGDTGELFF

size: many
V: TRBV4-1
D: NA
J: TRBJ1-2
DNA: TGCGCCAGCAGCCAAGAAATGGGGAGGGACTACACCTTC
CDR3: CASSQEMGRDYTF

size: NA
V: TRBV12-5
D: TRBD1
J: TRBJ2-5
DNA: TGTGCTAGTGGTGCCGGGACAGGGCAAGAGACCCAGTACTTC
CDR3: CASGAGTGQETQYF

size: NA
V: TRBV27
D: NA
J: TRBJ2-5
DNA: TGTGCCAGCAGTCCCCCCTCCACGGATCCATGTAAGACCCAGTACTTC
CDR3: CASSPPSTDPCKTQYF

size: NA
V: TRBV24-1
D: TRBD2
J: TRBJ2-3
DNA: TGTGCCACCAGTGATTTCGGGCTAGCGGGAGGGAAGGGAGATACGCAGTATTTT
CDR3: CATSDFGLAGGKGDTQYF

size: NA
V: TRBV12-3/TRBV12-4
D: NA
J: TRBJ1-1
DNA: TGTGCCAGCTCTGGACAGATTGGAGGCACTGAAGCTTTCTTT
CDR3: CASSGQIGGTEAFF

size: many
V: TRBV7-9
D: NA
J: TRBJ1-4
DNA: TGTGCCAGCAGCTTAGGCAGCCCCAATGAAAAACTGTTTTTT
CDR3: CASSLGSPNEKLFF

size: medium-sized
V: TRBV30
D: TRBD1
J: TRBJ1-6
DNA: TGTGCCTGGGAGGGACAGGGGACAGAGTCACCCCTCCACTTT
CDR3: CAWEGQGTESPLHF

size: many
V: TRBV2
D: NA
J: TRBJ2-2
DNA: TGTGCCAGCAGTGAAGCTGGGGTAGACACCGGGGAGCTGTTTTTT
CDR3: CASSEAGVDTGELFF

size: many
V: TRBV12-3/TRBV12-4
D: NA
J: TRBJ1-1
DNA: TGTGCCAGCAGTGGGGGTCGGGCGGGCACTGAAGCTTTCTTT
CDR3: CASSGGRAGTEAFF

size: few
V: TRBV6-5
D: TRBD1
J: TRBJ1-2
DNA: TGTGCCAGCAGTCCCTCGACAGGGAACCGCTATGTCTACACCTTC
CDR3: CASSPSTGNRYVYTF

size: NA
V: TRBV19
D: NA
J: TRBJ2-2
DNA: TGTGCCTGCCAGGGTGCCGTGGAGCTGTTTTTT
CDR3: CACQGAVELFF

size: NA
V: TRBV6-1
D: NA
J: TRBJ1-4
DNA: TGTGCCAGCGAAACGTGCAGTTCTAGGGAAAAACTGGTTTTT
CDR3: CASETCSSREKLVF